Shown below are 31 T cell receptor beta chains from a single sample sequenced in a study of blood T cell repertoires in COVID-19. The repertoire was sequenced with immunoSEQ multiplex PCR; TCRdb's copy has only in-frame clones and lacks some. The sample lists more than 95,000 clones, around 85% occurring once. What was sequenced was peripheral blood. The receptor source for this set is a woman at least 80 years old with active or convalescent COVID-19.

This clone was seen more than once but under ten times. This chain joins TRBV10-3 and TRBJ1-3; D uncertain. Per the germline V gene, CDR1 is ENHRY and CDR2 is SYGVKD. V lost 1 base to trimming and J lost 1 base, with 11 bases between them. The CDR3 covers 16 residues. The CDR3 region has the DNA TGTGCCATCAGTGAGTTGTCGGGAGGGTCTGGAAACACCATATATTTT. Amino acids: CAISELSGGSGNTIYF.

In this sample, this clone turned up a few times. V usage is TRBV28 and J usage is TRBJ2-4; 7 bases are shared with TRBD1. The germline V gene encodes CDR1 MDHEN and CDR2 SYDVKM. V dropped 8 bases and J dropped 0; count of bases not matched to a gene: 4. This CDR3 spans 14 amino acids. The CDR3 nucleotides read TGTGCCAGCCGGGACAGTCTAGCCAAAAACATTCAGTACTTC. Its protein product is CASRDSLAKNIQYF.

This clone was picked up one time. The genes are TRBV10-3 and TRBJ1-2; the D is unclear. With 3 bases removed from V and 5 bases from J, the gap between germline ends came to 13 bases. The germline V gene encodes CDR1 ENHRY and CDR2 SYGVKD. The CDR3 is 14 amino acids. The CDR3 nucleotides read TGTGCCATCAGTGATGGCGGGTTAGGGTATGGCTACACCTTC. Amino acid sequence: CAISDGGLGYGYTF.

This chain connects TRBV6-5 to TRBJ1-4; no definite D call. CDR3 length equals 15 residues. Germline V gene data show CDR1 as MNHEY and CDR2 as SVGAGI. Between the trimmed V and J ends, which lost 0 bases and 8 bases, there was a span of 13 bases. The CDR3: CASSYSQSGGEKLFF. In nucleotides, the CDR3 is TGTGCCAGCAGTTACTCGCAGTCAGGCGGGGAAAAACTGTTTTTT.

The rearrangement uses TRBV30 and TRBJ1-2; perhaps TRBD1 as D (6 bases). The germline V and J ends were trimmed by 0 bases and 4 bases, with 9 bases remaining between them. The germline CDR1 and CDR2 sequences are GTSNPN and SVGIG (reference sequence). CDR3 length equals 13 residues. CDR3 sequence reads: CAWSVRGGYGYTF. CDR3 DNA sequence: TGTGCCTGGAGTGTTCGAGGGGGCTATGGCTACACCTTC. Complete variable domain (other parts from reference TRBV30 and TRBJ1-2): SQTIHQWPATLVQPVGSPLSLECTVEGTSNPNLYWYRQAAGRGLQLLFYSVGIGQISSEVPQNLSASRPQDRQFILSSKKLLLSDSGFYLCAWSVRGGYGYTFGSGTRLTVV.

This chain joins TRBV5-1 and TRBJ1-4; D possibly corresponds to TRBD1 (5 bases). V was pared by 7 bases and J by 6 bases, with 16 bases between. The germline V gene encodes CDR1 SGHRS and CDR2 YFSETQ. This CDR3 comprises 14 residues. The CDR3 is CASGSGGSYEKLFF. CDR3 nucleotides: TGCGCCAGCGGCTCGGGGGGGAGTTATGAAAAACTGTTTTTT.

The chain uses TRBV18 and TRBJ1-6; 9 bases fit TRBD1. The CDR3 has 13 amino acids. Germline V gives CDR1 KGHSH, CDR2 LQKENI. Trimming removed 10 bases from V and 9 bases from J; junction bases left unmatched: 7. The DNA for the CDR3 is TGTGCCACACAGGGGGCGGTAGGTTCACCCCTCCACTTT. This translates into CATQGAVGSPLHF.

The rearrangement uses TRBV29-1 and TRBJ1-3, with 7 bases matching TRBD1. Germline CDR1 SQVTM, CDR2 ANQGSEA. V gave up 5 bases and J gave up 0 bases; unmatched junction bases: 4. The CDR3 length is 14 residues. CDR3 sequence (DNA): TGCAGCGTTTACGGGGACAGCTCTGGAAACACCATATATTTT. As protein: CSVYGDSSGNTIYF.

V and J are TRBV7-9 and TRBJ2-3, with D perhaps matching TRBD1 (6 bases). V shed 3 bases and J shed 4 bases, with 11 bases lying between them. This CDR3 contains 14 residues. The V gene's germline CDR1 is SEHNR and CDR2 FQNEAQ (reference sequence). In nucleotides, the CDR3 is TGTGCCAGCAGCTTCCGACAGGTTGCAGATACGCAGTATTTT. Translated: CASSFRQVADTQYF. The entire variable domain, with the rest obtained from reference TRBV7-9 and TRBJ2-3, is as follows: DTGVSQNPRHKITKRGQNVTFRCDPISEHNRLYWYRQTLGQGPEFLTYFQNEAQLEKSRLLSDRFSAERPKGSFSTLEIQRTEQGDSAMYLCASSFRQVADTQYFGPGTRLTVL.

This chain links TRBV7-6 with TRBJ1-3; 7 positions agree with TRBD1. Trimming took 5 bases from V and 6 from J; bases not matched to a gene: 7. This CDR3 spans 14 amino acids. Germline CDR1 reads SGHVS; CDR2 reads FNYEAQ. The CDR3 spells CASSPTGSINTIYF. The CDR3 DNA reads as TGTGCCAGCAGCCCGACAGGGAGTATAAACACCATATATTTT.

The V gene is TRBV6-5, the J gene TRBJ2-2, with a tentative D call TRBD1 (5 bases). CDR3 length equals 11 residues. V was trimmed by 8 bases and J by 5 bases, leaving 6 bases between them. Germline V gene lookup returns CDR1 MNHEY and CDR2 SVGAGI. The CDR3 DNA follows: TGTGCCAGCCAGGGTACCGGGGAGCTGTTTTTT. It yields the protein CASQGTGELFF.

V is TRBV4-3 and J is TRBJ2-3, with D perhaps matching TRBD1 (5 bases). Germline V gene sequence: CDR1 LGHNA, CDR2 YSLEER. This CDR3 has 14 residues. Trimming took off 1 base at V and 4 bases at J, with 9 bases between the two ends. The DNA for the CDR3 is TGCGCCAGCAGCCAAGGTGTGGGGCCAGATACGCAGTATTTT. Protein product: CASSQGVGPDTQYF.

V is TRBV2 and J is TRBJ2-7; tentatively, D is TRBD1 (5 bases). The V and J ends lost 6 bases and 3 bases respectively, with 15 bases between them. CDR3 length: 14 amino acids. Germline CDR1 is SNHLY and CDR2 is FYNNEI. CDR3 sequence reads: CASRRTMGNYEQYF. The DNA of the CDR3 is TGTGCCAGCAGGAGGACAATGGGCAACTACGAGCAGTACTTC.

The rearrangement uses TRBV2 and TRBJ1-1; 7 bases match TRBD1. The germline V gene encodes CDR1 SNHLY and CDR2 FYNNEI. The length of the CDR3 is 13 residues. Trimming removed 6 bases from V and 1 base from J; junction bases left unmatched: 2. CDR3 bases: TGTGCCAGCAGGGGGACAGCGAACACTGAAGCTTTCTTT. Protein product: CASRGTANTEAFF.

V is TRBV30 and J is TRBJ1-3; 9 nucleotides match TRBD1. This CDR3 is 13 amino acids long. Germline-derived CDR1 and CDR2 are GTSNPN and SVGIG (reference sequence). The V gene end was trimmed by 8 bases and the J gene end by 4 bases; junction bases not matched to a gene: 6. CDR3: CAKQGAPGNTIYF. In DNA form, the CDR3 reads TGTGCCAAACAGGGGGCACCGGGAAACACCATATATTTT.

This clone was observed a single time. The CDR3 DNA reads as TGTGCCAGCAGCTTGGCCGGGACAGCTGGAAACACCATATATTTT. Protein: CASSLAGTAGNTIYF. The rearrangement links TRBV5-6 to TRBJ1-3; the match to TRBD1 covers 7 bases. Germline V gene lookup returns CDR1 SGHDT and CDR2 YYEEEE. The CDR3 runs 15 residues. Unmatched junction bases numbered 2, after V lost 0 bases and J lost 2 bases.

This clone was counted a few times. The chain combines TRBV9 with TRBJ1-2; D is possibly TRBD1 (5 bases). The CDR3 is 16 amino acids. V gave up 5 bases and J gave up 1 base, with 18 bases separating them. Germline V gene data show CDR1 as SGDLS and CDR2 as YYNGEE. Here the CDR3 DNA reads TGTGCCAGCAGAGAAACTACTGGAAGGGGTAACTATGGCTACACCTTC. Its protein is CASRETTGRGNYGYTF.

The chain combines TRBV11-2 with TRBJ1-1; the D is unclear. V dropped 0 bases and J dropped 2 bases, with 4 bases sitting between them. The CDR3 has 13 residues. Germline values: CDR1 SGHAT, CDR2 FQNNGV. This CDR3 is CASSLDSNTEAFF. CDR3 nucleotides: TGTGCCAGCAGCTTAGACAGTAACACTGAAGCTTTCTTT.

The gene calls are TRBV9 and TRBJ2-1; 7 bases match TRBD1. Germline V gene lookup returns CDR1 SGDLS and CDR2 YYNGEE. Germline trimming cut 0 bases from V and 4 bases from J; bases unmatched to any gene: 7. This CDR3 region has 16 residues. The CDR3 coding sequence is TGTGCCAGCAGCGTAGAAGGGACAGCGATATACAATGAGCAGTTCTTC. Its translation: CASSVEGTAIYNEQFF.

This clone was counted once. The J gene is TRBJ1-2, the V gene TRBV28, with TRBD1 identical over 8 bases. V was clipped by 8 bases and J by 8 bases; unmatched bases: 10. The V gene's germline CDR1 is MDHEN and CDR2 SYDVKM. The CDR3 totals 13 residues. The CDR3 sequence: CASVIRQGQGYTF. CDR3 DNA: TGTGCCAGCGTTATCCGACAGGGGCAAGGCTACACCTTC.

The count of this clone is one. The chain is built from TRBV11-2 and TRBJ1-6; weak D call: TRBD1 (6 bases). Germline V CDR1 and CDR2: SGHAT, FQNNGV. With 5 bases removed from V and 9 bases from J, the gap between germline ends came to 17 bases. CDR3 length: 15 residues. The DNA for the CDR3 is TGTGCCAGCAGCCGAGCCGGGACATCCCTTTCACCCCTCCACTTT. Encoded protein: CASSRAGTSLSPLHF. Full variable domain (missing parts from reference TRBV11-2 and TRBJ1-6): EAGVAQSPRYKIIEKRQSVAFWCNPISGHATLYWYQQILGQGPKLLIQFQNNGVVDDSQLPKDRFSAERLKGVDSTLKIQPAKLEDSAVYLCASSRAGTSLSPLHFGNGTRLTVT.

CDR3 residues: CASSGLQNTEAFF. CDR3 bases: TGTGCCAGCTCGGGTCTTCAGAACACTGAAGCTTTCTTT. The genes are TRBV2 and TRBJ1-1; D is uncertain. Trimming removed 8 bases from V and 1 base from J, with 11 bases in between. The CDR3 loop spans 13 amino acids. Germline CDR1 is SNHLY and CDR2 is FYNNEI. The full variable domain, completed using reference TRBV2 and TRBJ1-1, is EPEVTQTPSHQVTQMGQEVILRCVPISNHLYFYWYRQILGQKVEFLVSFYNNEISEKSEIFDDQFSVERPDGSNFTLKIRSTKLEDSAMYFCASSGLQNTEAFFGQGTRLTVV.

The V call is TRBV19, the J call TRBJ1-5; no clear D. With 5 bases removed from V and 11 bases from J, the gap between germline ends came to 22 bases. Germline V CDR1 and CDR2: LNHDA, SQIVND (reference sequence). The CDR3 loop spans 15 amino acids. CDR3 region: CASSSYAGEKATQHF. The DNA for the CDR3 is TGTGCCAGTAGTTCCTATGCCGGGGAAAAGGCAACCCAGCATTTT.

The chain employs TRBV5-6 and TRBJ2-5; 11 positions agree with TRBD2. Germline CDR1 reads SGHDT; CDR2 reads YYEEEE. The V and J ends lost 2 bases and 5 bases, in that order; junction bases with no gene match: 11. This CDR3 spans 17 amino acids. CDR3 region: CASSLLAGGPRGETQYF. The CDR3 DNA sequence: TGTGCCAGCAGCTTATTAGCGGGAGGGCCGAGAGGGGAGACCCAGTACTTC. The full variable domain, rest sourced from reference TRBV5-6 and TRBJ2-5, is DAGVTQSPTHLIKTRGQQVTLRCSPKSGHDTVSWYQQALGQGPQFIFQYYEEEERQRGNFPDRFSGHQFPNYSSELNVNALLLGDSALYLCASSLLAGGPRGETQYFGPGTRLLVL.

This clone was seen only once. This chain's CDR3 is CASSYGGGYNEQFF. In DNA, the CDR3 is TGCGCCAGCAGCTATGGCGGAGGGTACAATGAGCAGTTCTTC. V usage is TRBV5-1 and J usage is TRBJ2-1; D possibly corresponds to TRBD2 (6 bases). The germline V and J ends were trimmed by 3 bases and 4 bases, with 11 bases remaining between them. CDR1 and CDR2 (germline): SGHRS, YFSETQ. This CDR3 contains 14 residues.

This clone was detected only once. The chain uses TRBV29-1 and TRBJ2-3, with 9 bases aligning to TRBD2. CDR1 and CDR2 (germline): SQVTM, ANQGSEA. This CDR3 comprises 16 residues. J gave up 5 bases and V 7 bases, and 16 bases lay outside the gene matches. CDR3 protein: CSAQRSSGGEGDTQYF. CDR3 bases: TGCAGCGCCCAGAGGAGTAGCGGGGGAGAGGGAGATACGCAGTATTTT.

This clone was found once. The chain uses TRBV7-8 and TRBJ1-1, with D possibly TRBD1 on 5 matching bases. This CDR3 contains 15 residues. V was pared by 4 bases and J by 0 bases, with 12 bases between. Per the germline V gene, CDR1 is SGHVS and CDR2 is FQNEAQ. The CDR3 reads CASSSLSDMNTEAFF. The CDR3 DNA sequence: TGTGCCAGCAGCTCCCTCTCGGACATGAACACTGAAGCTTTCTTT.

The chain is built from TRBV6-4 and TRBJ1-1, with 8 bases identical to TRBD1. Germline trimming cut 2 bases from V and 4 bases from J; bases unmatched to any gene: 9. This CDR3 region has 16 residues. Per germline, CDR1 MRHNA and CDR2 SNTAGT. DNA of the CDR3: TGTGCCAGCAGTGACACCAGACAGGGGACGGGCACTGAAGCTTTCTTT. Translation: CASSDTRQGTGTEAFF.

The chain carries TRBV14 and TRBJ1-1; D perhaps matches TRBD1 (5 bases). Trimming took 4 bases from V and 4 from J, leaving 13 bases between them. There are 14 residues in the CDR3. The germline V gene has CDR1 SGHDN and CDR2 FVKESK. CDR3 sequence reads: CASSPRVGGTEAFF. The CDR3 coding sequence is TGTGCCAGCAGCCCTCGGGTGGGGGGCACTGAAGCTTTCTTT.

This CDR3 is CASSGSAGQETQYF. In DNA, the CDR3 is TGTGCCAGCAGCGGCTCGGCGGGCCAAGAGACCCAGTACTTC. The chain links TRBV9 to TRBJ2-5, with D possibly TRBD2 on 5 matching bases. The germline V and J ends were trimmed by 3 bases and 1 base, with 10 bases remaining between them. CDR3 size: 14 residues. The germline V gene has CDR1 SGDLS and CDR2 YYNGEE.

The rearrangement links TRBV7-3 to TRBJ1-5; tentative D call: TRBD1 (5 bases). This CDR3 has 15 residues. V was cut by 1 base and J by 4 bases, with 11 bases left in between. CDR1 and CDR2 (germline): SGHTA, FQGTGA. This CDR3 is CASSLSAGPNQPQHF. CDR3 DNA sequence: TGTGCCAGCAGCTTAAGTGCAGGGCCTAATCAGCCCCAGCATTTT.